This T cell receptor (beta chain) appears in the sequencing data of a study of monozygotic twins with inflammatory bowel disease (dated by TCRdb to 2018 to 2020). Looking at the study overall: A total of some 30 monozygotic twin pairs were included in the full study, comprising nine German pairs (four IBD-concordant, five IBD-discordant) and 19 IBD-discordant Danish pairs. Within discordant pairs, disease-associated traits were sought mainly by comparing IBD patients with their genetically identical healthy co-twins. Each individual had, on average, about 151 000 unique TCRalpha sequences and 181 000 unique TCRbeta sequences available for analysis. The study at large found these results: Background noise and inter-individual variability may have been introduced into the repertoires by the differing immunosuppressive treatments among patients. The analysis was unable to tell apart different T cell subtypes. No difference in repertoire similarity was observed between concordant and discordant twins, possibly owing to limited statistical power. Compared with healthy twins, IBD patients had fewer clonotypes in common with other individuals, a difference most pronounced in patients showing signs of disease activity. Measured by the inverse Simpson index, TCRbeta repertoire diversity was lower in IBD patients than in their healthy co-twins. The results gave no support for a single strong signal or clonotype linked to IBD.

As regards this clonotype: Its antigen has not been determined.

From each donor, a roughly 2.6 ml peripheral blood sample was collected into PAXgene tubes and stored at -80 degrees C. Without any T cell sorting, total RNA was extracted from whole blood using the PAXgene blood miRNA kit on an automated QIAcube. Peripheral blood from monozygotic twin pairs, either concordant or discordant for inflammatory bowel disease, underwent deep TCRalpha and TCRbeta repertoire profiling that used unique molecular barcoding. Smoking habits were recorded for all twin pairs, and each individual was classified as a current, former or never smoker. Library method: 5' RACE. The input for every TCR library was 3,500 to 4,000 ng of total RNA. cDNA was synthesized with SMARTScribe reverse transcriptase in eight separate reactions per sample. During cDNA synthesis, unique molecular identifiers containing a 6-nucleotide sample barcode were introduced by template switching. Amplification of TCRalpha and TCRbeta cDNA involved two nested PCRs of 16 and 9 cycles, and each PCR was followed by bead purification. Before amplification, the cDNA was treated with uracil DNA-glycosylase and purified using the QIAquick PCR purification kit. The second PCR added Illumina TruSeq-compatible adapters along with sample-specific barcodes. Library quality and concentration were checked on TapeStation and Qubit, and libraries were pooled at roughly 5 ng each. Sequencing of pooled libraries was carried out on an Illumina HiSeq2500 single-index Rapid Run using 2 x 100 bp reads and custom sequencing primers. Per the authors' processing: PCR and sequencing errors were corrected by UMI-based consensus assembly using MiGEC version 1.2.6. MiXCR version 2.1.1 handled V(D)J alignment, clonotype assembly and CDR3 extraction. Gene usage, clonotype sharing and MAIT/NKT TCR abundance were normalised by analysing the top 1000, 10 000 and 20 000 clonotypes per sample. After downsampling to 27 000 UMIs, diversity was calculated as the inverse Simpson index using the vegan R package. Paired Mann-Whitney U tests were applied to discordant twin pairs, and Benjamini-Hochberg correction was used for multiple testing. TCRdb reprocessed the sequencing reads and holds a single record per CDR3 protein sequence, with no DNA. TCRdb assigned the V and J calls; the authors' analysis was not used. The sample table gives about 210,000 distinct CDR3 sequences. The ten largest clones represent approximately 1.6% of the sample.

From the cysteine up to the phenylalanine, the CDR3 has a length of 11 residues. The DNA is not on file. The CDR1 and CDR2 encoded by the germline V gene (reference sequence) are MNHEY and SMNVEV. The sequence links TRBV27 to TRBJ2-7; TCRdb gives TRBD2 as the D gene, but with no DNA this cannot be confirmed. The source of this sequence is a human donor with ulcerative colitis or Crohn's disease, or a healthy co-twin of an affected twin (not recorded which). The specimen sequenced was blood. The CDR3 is CASSEGGEQYF.